This is a list of T cell receptor beta chains from one sample in a study of blood T cell repertoires in COVID-19. Here immunoSEQ multiplex PCR was the method, and the copy in TCRdb shows in-frame clones only, minus some. The data hold tens of thousands of clones, with 90% to 95% observed a single time. The sequenced sample consisted of peripheral blood. These receptor sequences come from a man aged 60-69 years with acute or convalescent COVID-19. Each CDR3 is given with its conserved first and last residue. The D gene is left open where the match is weak. Clone size is not always given. Where it is, it says once, few, many or a class for expanded clones.

-	TRBV5-1	TRBJ1-2	-	TGCGCCAGCAGCTCAACCCAGGACAGCCGCTATGGCTACACCTTC	CASSSTQDSRYGYTF
-	TRBV6-2/TRBV6-3	TRBJ1-5	-	TGTGCCAGCAGTTACTCGAAGCAGGGTCGAAATCAGCCCCAGCATTTT	CASSYSKQGRNQPQHF
-	TRBV7-8	TRBJ2-1	-	TGTGCCACCGCAACGGGGAGCCCCTACAATGAGCAGTTCTTC	CATATGSPYNEQFF
-	TRBV7-9	TRBJ1-1	-	TGTGCCAGCAGCTTAGGGCTGGGTTGGGAGACTGAAGCTTTCTTT	CASSLGLGWETEAFF
-	TRBV11-2	TRBJ1-2	-	TGTGCCAGCAGCTCCTTGTCTTCTATGCCCTTTAGGTTAGGACTCACCTTC	CASSSLSSMPFRLGLTF
TRBD1	TRBV6-5	TRBJ1-2	-	TGTGCCAGCAGTCAAACAGGGGGATACGGCTATGGCTACACCTTC	CASSQTGGYGYGYTF
-	TRBV29-1	TRBJ1-1	-	TGCAGCGGCAGGGAGAACACTGAAGCTTTCTTT	CSGRENTEAFF
TRBD1	TRBV5-4	TRBJ2-2	-	TGTGCCAGCAGCTCCGGGACAGGGGGCACGGGGGAGCTGTTTTTT	CASSSGTGGTGELFF
TRBD2	TRBV5-1	TRBJ2-2	-	TGCGCCAGCAGCTCCTTCGGGGTAGCGGGTACGAACACCGGGGAGCTGTTTTTT	CASSSFGVAGTNTGELFF
-	TRBV7-2	TRBJ2-6	-	TGTGCCAGCAGCTTAGGGAGCTCGGCCGGGGCCAACGTCCTGACTTTC	CASSLGSSAGANVLTF
-	TRBV6-6	TRBJ1-3	-	TGTGCCAGCAGCCGGGACTCCGGAAACACCATATATTTT	CASSRDSGNTIYF
TRBD1	TRBV27	TRBJ2-7	-	TGTGCCAGCAGAACCCAGGGACAGTCCTACGAGCAGTACTTC	CASRTQGQSYEQYF
TRBD1	TRBV6-2/TRBV6-3	TRBJ2-4	-	TGTGCCAGCAGTAACCGGGGACAGGGTGGTCGAAACATTCAGTACTTC	CASSNRGQGGRNIQYF
-	TRBV5-4	TRBJ1-2	-	TGTGCCAGCAGCTTGGATATCGGTCTCAGGGCCTCTGGCTACACCTTC	CASSLDIGLRASGYTF
TRBD2	TRBV7-2	TRBJ2-2	-	TGTGCCAGCAGCAAGACTAGCGGGGCCGGGGAGCTGTTTTTT	CASSKTSGAGELFF
TRBD1	TRBV7-9	TRBJ1-4	-	TGTGCCAGCAGCTTAGATGAGGACAGGGCGGGTGAAAAACTGTTTTTT	CASSLDEDRAGEKLFF
-	TRBV19	TRBJ1-5	-	TGTGCCAGTAGTATAGGTGGGGGGAGCAATCAGCCCCAGCATTTT	CASSIGGGSNQPQHF
TRBD2	TRBV18	TRBJ2-5	-	TGTGCCAGTTCCACTAGCGGAGTCCAAGAGACCCAGTACTTC	CASSTSGVQETQYF
-	TRBV19	TRBJ1-1	-	TGTGCCAGTAGTAATCCCCCAGGGGTGAACACTGAAGCTTTCTTT	CASSNPPGVNTEAFF
-	TRBV11-2	TRBJ1-4	-	TGTGCCAGCAGCTGGCGGGGCAGGGAGGGGGAAAAACTGTTTTTT	CASSWRGREGEKLFF
TRBD1	TRBV7-9	TRBJ1-4	-	TGTGCCAGCAGCTCGGACAGGGGAGGCGAAAAACTGTTTTTT	CASSSDRGGEKLFF
-	TRBV19	TRBJ1-4	-	TGTGCCAGTAGTAGCCCAAGAGGCACAACTAATGAAAAACTGTTTTTT	CASSSPRGTTNEKLFF
TRBD2	TRBV5-1	TRBJ2-1	once	TGCGCCAGCAGCTTGGGACTAGCGGCCAGGCAGGATGAGCAGTTCTTC	CASSLGLAARQDEQFF
TRBD1	TRBV7-2	TRBJ1-3	-	TGTGCCAGCAGCCCCGGGACAGGGGGCAGAAACACCATATATTTT	CASSPGTGGRNTIYF
-	TRBV5-4	TRBJ1-6	-	TGTGCCAGCAGCTTGGCAATACAGGGCTCACCCCTCCACTTT	CASSLAIQGSPLHF
TRBD1	TRBV11-2	TRBJ2-1	-	TGTGCCAGCAGCTTAGAACAGGGGCCCTACAATGAGCAGTTCTTC	CASSLEQGPYNEQFF
-	TRBV19	TRBJ2-3	-	TGTGCCAGTAGTATAGACAGCGGGAGCACAGATACGCAGTATTTT	CASSIDSGSTDTQYF
TRBD2	TRBV20-1	TRBJ2-1	-	TGCAGTGCTAGTGGGGCTAGCGGGAGAGTAGGCAATGAGCAGTTCTTC	CSASGASGRVGNEQFF
TRBD2	TRBV24-1	TRBJ2-1	-	TGTGCCACCAGTGATTCGGCCTGGACTAGCGGAGGCTACAATGAGCAGTTCTTC	CATSDSAWTSGGYNEQFF
TRBD2	TRBV5-1	TRBJ2-1	-	TGCGCCAGCAGCCTTAGCGGGAGTTACGGCAATGAGCAGTTCTTC	CASSLSGSYGNEQFF
-	TRBV24-1	TRBJ2-1	-	TGTGCCCCTCGTGACAGGAGTCACAATGAGCAGTTCTTC	CAPRDRSHNEQFF
TRBD1	TRBV3-1/TRBV3-2	TRBJ2-4	-	TGTGCCAGCAGCCAACAACCGGGACAGCCCTTTTCAATTCAGTACTTC	CASSQQPGQPFSIQYF
-	TRBV29-1	TRBJ1-1	-	TGCAGCGTTGGAGGAGGTTTCTTGAACACTGAAGCTTTCTTT	CSVGGGFLNTEAFF
TRBD1	TRBV9	TRBJ1-1	-	TGTGCCAGCAGCCCGGGACAGACGAACACTGAAGCTTTCTTT	CASSPGQTNTEAFF
-	TRBV7-2	TRBJ2-3	-	TGTGCCAGCAGCCCGGGGGTAATCGCTAGCACAGATACGCAGTATTTT	CASSPGVIASTDTQYF
-	TRBV6-1	TRBJ1-4	-	TGTGCCAGCAGTGAAGGACGGGTTAATGAAAAACTGTTTTTT	CASSEGRVNEKLFF
TRBD1	TRBV5-5	TRBJ1-4	once	TGTGCCAGCAGCTCGTCCGGGACAGGGATCAGGGCTAATGAAAAACTGTTTTTT	CASSSSGTGIRANEKLFF
TRBD1	TRBV5-5	TRBJ1-1	-	TGTGCCAGCAGCGACAGGGGGAACACTGAAGCTTTCTTT	CASSDRGNTEAFF
-	TRBV11-3	TRBJ1-1	-	TGTGCCAGCAGCTTAGTTGGCGGCACTGAAGCTTTCTTT	CASSLVGGTEAFF
-	TRBV27	TRBJ1-1	-	TGTGCCAGCAGTTTATGGCCAGGGAACACTGAAGCTTTCTTT	CASSLWPGNTEAFF
-	TRBV28	TRBJ1-4	-	TGTGCCAGCAGTTTGTTCAGAGAAAAACTGTTTTTT	CASSLFREKLFF
TRBD1	TRBV24-1	TRBJ1-5	-	TGTGCCACCAGTGAGGCGACAGGGTTAGGGATTAATCAGCCCCAGCATTTT	CATSEATGLGINQPQHF
-	TRBV7-2	TRBJ2-5	-	TGTGCCAGCAGCCTCCAACTAGGAAGGAGGGAGACCCAGTACTTC	CASSLQLGRRETQYF
-	TRBV7-2	TRBJ1-5	-	TGTGCCAGCAGCACACAGGGTCTTCAGCCCCAGCATTTT	CASSTQGLQPQHF
TRBD1	TRBV9	TRBJ2-1	once	TGTGCCAGCAGCGGACAGGGAGTCCAGCAGTTCTTC	CASSGQGVQQFF
TRBD2	TRBV14	TRBJ2-2	-	TGTGCCAGCAGTCAAAAATCCAGGGGGCGACTAGCGGGCACCGGGGAGCTGTTTTTT	CASSQKSRGRLAGTGELFF
-	TRBV11-3	TRBJ1-1	once	TGTGCCAGCAGCTTAGCAGGGGAGAACACTGAAGCTTTCTTT	CASSLAGENTEAFF
TRBD1	TRBV5-1	TRBJ2-7	-	TGCGCCAGCAGCTTGCGGCAGGGGGCCGACGAGCAGTACTTC	CASSLRQGADEQYF